The sample holds one count of the clone carrying this TCR beta chain. V was trimmed by 6 bases and J by 6 bases, leaving 14 bases between them. CDR3 length: 14 amino acids. Documented time point: blood at routine non-recurrence follow-up after resection. The study sequenced unsorted whole RNA from tumor, nontumor lung or frozen PBMC. The data belong to a study of spatial heterogeneity in lung cancer. Each CDR3 protein gets one entry after TCRdb re-called the 5' RACE reads with MiXCR. Among roughly 120,000 distinct CDR3 sequences, 9.5% to 15% were seen once, and the ten largest hold 16%. The V and J genes are TRBV12-3 or TRBV12-4 and TRBJ2-2; D is possibly TRBD2 (6 bases). The receptor comes from a male donor with early-stage non-small cell lung cancer. The source was PBMCs, collected at follow-up. CDR3 loop: CASRTRGGAGELFF. Written as DNA, the CDR3 is TGTGCCAGCAGGACTCGCGGAGGGGCCGGGGAGCTGTTTTTT.